This T cell receptor beta chain emerged from a study of T cells in Graves' hyperthyroidism and ophthalmopathy. Study results and limitations: A model using 13 V-J features told ophthalmopathy apart from stable hyperthyroidism.

The CDR3 totals 15 residues. The germline V and J ends were trimmed by 3 bases and 4 bases, with 15 bases remaining between them. Template material for amplifying TCR beta CDR3 regions consisted of RNA transcripts. TCR CDR3 regions were first amplified by RT-PCR with HTBI primers. One entry per CDR3 protein, called by TCRdb with MiXCR from the multiplex PCR reads. The sample yields some 530,000 distinct CDR3 sequences, roughly 22% seen once. This clonotype occurred many times. The antigen remains unidentified. The chain joins TRBV12-3 or TRBV12-4 to TRBJ1-2; D gene ambiguous. The sequenced material came from blood. This TCR came from a woman in her seventies with Graves' ophthalmopathy. The CDR3 DNA reads as TGTGCCAGCAGTTTTATGGGTCAAGCCAGCTATGGCTACACCTTC. This translates into CASSFMGQASYGYTF.